Presented here are 13 T cell receptor beta chains from one specimen sequenced in a study of blood T cell repertoires in COVID-19. This table comes from immunoSEQ multiplex PCR, and its TCRdb copy is limited to in-frame clones, with some not included. This table has 80,000 to 90,000 clones, around 85% appearing once. The source material was peripheral blood. The receptors originated from a woman of 80 years or more with COVID-19, enrolled during active disease.

This clone has more than one count but fewer than ten. Other nucleotide sequences from this sample produce the same CDR3. The rearrangement links TRBV19 to TRBJ1-1; the D gene is possibly TRBD1 (6 bases). There are 12 residues in the CDR3. V shed 3 bases and J shed 4 bases, with 6 bases lying between them. Germline CDR1 reads LNHDA; CDR2 reads SQIVND (reference sequence). The CDR3 DNA is TGTGCCAGTAGTATCAGGGGCACTGAAGCTTTCTTT. It yields the protein CASSIRGTEAFF.

V gene TRBV5-1 combines with J gene TRBJ1-4; TRBD1 matches at 8 bases. The germline gives CDR1 SGHRS, CDR2 YFSETQ. CDR3 size: 15 residues. Trimming removed 5 bases from V and 7 bases from J; junction bases left unmatched: 10. Written as DNA, the CDR3 is TGCGCCAGCAGACGCGCGACAGGGGACAGTGAAAAACTGTTTTTT. It translates to CASRRATGDSEKLFF.

The chain couples TRBV6-5 to TRBJ2-1, with TRBD2 as a possible D gene (5 bases). Germline CDR1 and CDR2: MNHEY and SVGAGI. Trimming shortened V by 6 bases and J by 0 bases, and 15 bases separated the two germline ends. The CDR3 runs to 16 residues. CDR3 coding DNA: TGTGCCAGCAGGTACATGGAGGCTAGCTCCTACAATGAGCAGTTCTTC. This translates into CASRYMEASSYNEQFF.

V usage is TRBV19 and J usage is TRBJ2-2; 9 nucleotides match TRBD1. Losses at the gene ends were 7 bases for V and 1 base for J; bases not matched to a gene: 4. CDR3 length: 15 residues. Germline V gene lookup returns CDR1 LNHDA and CDR2 SQIVND (reference sequence). The CDR3 sequence is CASIGDRVNTGELFF. The CDR3 nucleotides read TGTGCCAGTATAGGGGACAGGGTGAACACCGGGGAGCTGTTTTTT. Complete variable domain (other parts from reference TRBV19 and TRBJ2-2): DGGITQSPKYLFRKEGQNVTLSCEQNLNHDAMYWYRQDPGQGLRLIYYSQIVNDFQKGDIAEGYSVSREKKESFPLTVTSAQKNPTAFYLCASIGDRVNTGELFFGEGSRLTVL.

The genes are TRBV12-5 and TRBJ1-1; D call uncertain. Trimming stripped 0 bases from V and 0 bases from J, with 8 bases between. The CDR3 runs to 15 residues. CDR1 is LGHNT, CDR2 FRNRAP, per germline. This chain's CDR3 is CASGLVHPLNTEAFF. The CDR3 nucleotides are TGTGCTAGTGGTTTGGTACATCCGTTGAACACTGAAGCTTTCTTT.

V usage is TRBV2 and J usage is TRBJ1-6; D is perhaps TRBD1 (6 bases). Germline assignment: CDR1 SNHLY and CDR2 FYNNEI. This CDR3 contains 16 residues. Between the trimmed V and J ends, which lost 2 bases and 13 bases, there was a span of 21 bases. The CDR3: CASSERGAWPEAPLHF. DNA for the CDR3: TGTGCCAGCAGTGAACGGGGGGCTTGGCCCGAAGCCCCCCTCCACTTT.

V gene TRBV5-1 combines with J gene TRBJ2-5; perhaps TRBD1 as D (6 bases). CDR3 length: 15 residues. The V end lost 3 bases, the J end lost 5 bases, and 17 bases lay between the germline ends. The germline V gene has CDR1 SGHRS and CDR2 YFSETQ. CDR3 sequence (DNA): TGCGCCAGCAGCTCCAGCTCCTACAGGGAGGAGACCCAGTACTTC. Encoded protein: CASSSSSYREETQYF.

V gene TRBV6-2 or TRBV6-3 combines with J gene TRBJ2-7; D uncertain. V was trimmed by 3 bases and J by 1 base, leaving 19 bases between them. This CDR3 spans 17 amino acids. Germline V lookup: CDR1 MNHEY, CDR2 SVGEGT. Here the CDR3 reads CASSYRVIGSPSYEQYF. CDR3 coding DNA: TGTGCCAGCAGTTATCGGGTTATCGGCAGTCCTTCCTACGAGCAGTACTTC.

The gene calls are TRBV5-1 and TRBJ2-3; 9 bases match TRBD1. The trim removed 5 bases at V and 3 bases at J, leaving 7 bases unmatched. The CDR3 loop spans 15 amino acids. Germline V gives CDR1 SGHRS, CDR2 YFSETQ. CDR3 bases: TGCGCCAGCAGGGGGCCGGGACAGGGAACAGATACGCAGTATTTT. Encoded protein: CASRGPGQGTDTQYF.

The chain recombines TRBV12-3 or TRBV12-4 with TRBJ1-6; TRBD1 aligns across 9 bases. CDR3 size: 12 residues. J lost 12 bases, V lost 6 bases, and 3 bases had no gene match. As DNA, the CDR3 is TGTGCCAGCAGGACAGGGGGTGGACCCCTCCACTTT. Amino acid sequence: CASRTGGGPLHF.

The chain carries TRBV9 and TRBJ2-7, with TRBD2 as a possible D gene (6 bases). The ends were cut back, 4 bases at V and 5 bases at J, with 19 bases in the middle. Germline V gene data show CDR1 as SGDLS and CDR2 as YYNGEE. The CDR3 is 15 amino acids. In DNA form, the CDR3 reads TGTGCCAGCAGCCTTTCGGGGGTGGTTGCCAACGAGCAGTACTTC. Residues: CASSLSGVVANEQYF.

This chain links TRBV19 with TRBJ2-2; 7 nucleotides agree with TRBD1. Germline CDR1 reads LNHDA; CDR2 reads SQIVND (reference sequence). Trimming took 5 bases from V and 4 from J; bases not matched to a gene: 4. The CDR3 length is 14 residues. The CDR3 loop reads CASSHRQGTGELFF. The CDR3 bases are TGTGCCAGTAGTCACAGACAGGGCACCGGGGAGCTGTTTTTT.

This clone turned up a few times. J is TRBJ2-7 and V is TRBV28; 7 bases fit TRBD1. Unmatched junction bases numbered 2, after V lost 3 bases and J lost 6 bases. This CDR3 region has 12 residues. The germline V gene has CDR1 MDHEN and CDR2 SYDVKM. This CDR3 is CASSLDRREQYF. For the CDR3, the DNA is TGTGCCAGCAGTTTGGACAGGCGCGAGCAGTACTTC.